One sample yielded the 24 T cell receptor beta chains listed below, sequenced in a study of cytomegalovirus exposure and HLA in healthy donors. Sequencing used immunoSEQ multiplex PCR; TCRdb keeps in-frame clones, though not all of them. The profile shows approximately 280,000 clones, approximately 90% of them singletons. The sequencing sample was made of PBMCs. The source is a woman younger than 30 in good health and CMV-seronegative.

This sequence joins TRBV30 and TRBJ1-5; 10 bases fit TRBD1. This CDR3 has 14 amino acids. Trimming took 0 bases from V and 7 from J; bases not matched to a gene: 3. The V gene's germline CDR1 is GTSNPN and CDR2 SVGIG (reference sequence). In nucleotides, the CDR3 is TGTGCCTGGAGTGTAGGGACAGGGGAGCAGCCCCAGCATTTT. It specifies CAWSVGTGEQPQHF.

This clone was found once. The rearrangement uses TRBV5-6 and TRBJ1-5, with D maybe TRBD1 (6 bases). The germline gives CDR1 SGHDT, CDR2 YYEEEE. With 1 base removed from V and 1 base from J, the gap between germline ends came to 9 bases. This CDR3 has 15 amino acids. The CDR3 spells CASSLRGKSNQPQHF. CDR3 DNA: TGTGCCAGCAGCTTGAGGGGGAAAAGCAATCAGCCCCAGCATTTT. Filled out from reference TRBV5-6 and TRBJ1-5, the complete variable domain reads DAGVTQSPTHLIKTRGQQVTLRCSPKSGHDTVSWYQQALGQGPQFIFQYYEEEERQRGNFPDRFSGHQFPNYSSELNVNALLLGDSALYLCASSLRGKSNQPQHFGDGTRLSIL.

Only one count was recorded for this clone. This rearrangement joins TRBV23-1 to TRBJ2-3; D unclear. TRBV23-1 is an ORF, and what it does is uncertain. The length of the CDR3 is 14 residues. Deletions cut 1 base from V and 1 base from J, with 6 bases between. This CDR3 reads CASSQYRGTDTQYF. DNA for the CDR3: TGCGCCAGCAGTCAATATCGGGGCACAGATACGCAGTATTTT.

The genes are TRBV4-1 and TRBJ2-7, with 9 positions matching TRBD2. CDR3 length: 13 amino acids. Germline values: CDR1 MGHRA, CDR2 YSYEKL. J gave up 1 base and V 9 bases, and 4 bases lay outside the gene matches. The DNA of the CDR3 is TGCGCCAGTCGCGGGGGGGGATCCTACGAGCAGTACTTC. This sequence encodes CASRGGGSYEQYF.

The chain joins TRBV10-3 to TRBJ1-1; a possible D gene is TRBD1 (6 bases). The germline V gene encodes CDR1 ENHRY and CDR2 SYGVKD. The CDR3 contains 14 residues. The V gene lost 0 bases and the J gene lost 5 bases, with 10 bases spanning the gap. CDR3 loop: CAISESLQGTEAFF. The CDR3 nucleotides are TGTGCCATCAGTGAGTCGCTCCAGGGGACTGAAGCTTTCTTT.

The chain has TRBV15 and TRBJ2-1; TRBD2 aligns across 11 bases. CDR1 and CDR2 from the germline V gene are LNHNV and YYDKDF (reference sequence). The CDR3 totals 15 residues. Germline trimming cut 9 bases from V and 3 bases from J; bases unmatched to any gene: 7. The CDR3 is CATSSGRAGYNEQFF. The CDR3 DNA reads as TGTGCCACAAGTAGCGGGAGGGCCGGCTACAATGAGCAGTTCTTC. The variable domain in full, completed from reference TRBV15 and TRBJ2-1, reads DAMVIQNPRYQVTQFGKPVTLSCSQTLNHNVMYWYQQKSSQAPKLLFHYYDKDFNNEADTPDNFQSRRPNTSFCFLDIRSPGLGDTAMYLCATSSGRAGYNEQFFGPGTRLTVL.

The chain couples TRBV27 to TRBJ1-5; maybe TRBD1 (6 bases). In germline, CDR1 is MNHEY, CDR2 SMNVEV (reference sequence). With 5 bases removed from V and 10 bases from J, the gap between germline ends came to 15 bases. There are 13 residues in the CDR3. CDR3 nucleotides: TGTGCCAGCAGTACCGGGGGGCGTCGACCCCAGCATTTT. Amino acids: CASSTGGRRPQHF.

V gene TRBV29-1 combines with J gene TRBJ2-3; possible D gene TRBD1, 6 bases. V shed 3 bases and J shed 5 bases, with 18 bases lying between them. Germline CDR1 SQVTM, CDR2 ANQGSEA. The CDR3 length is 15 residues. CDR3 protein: CSVDPGGQRRDTQYF. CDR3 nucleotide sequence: TGCAGCGTTGACCCTGGGGGCCAGCGGCGAGATACGCAGTATTTT.

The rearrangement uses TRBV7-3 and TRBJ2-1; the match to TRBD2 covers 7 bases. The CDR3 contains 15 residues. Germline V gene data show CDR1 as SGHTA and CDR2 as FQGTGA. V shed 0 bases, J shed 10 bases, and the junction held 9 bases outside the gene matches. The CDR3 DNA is TGTGCCAGCAGCTTAACCGGGACTACGGGTGGGGAGCAGTTCTTC. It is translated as CASSLTGTTGGEQFF.

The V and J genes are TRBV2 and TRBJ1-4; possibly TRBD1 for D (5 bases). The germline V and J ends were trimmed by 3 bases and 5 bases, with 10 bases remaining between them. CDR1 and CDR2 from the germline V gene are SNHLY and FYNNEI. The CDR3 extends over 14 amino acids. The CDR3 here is CASSDQGANEKLFF. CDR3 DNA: TGTGCCAGCAGTGATCAAGGGGCAAATGAAAAACTGTTTTTT.

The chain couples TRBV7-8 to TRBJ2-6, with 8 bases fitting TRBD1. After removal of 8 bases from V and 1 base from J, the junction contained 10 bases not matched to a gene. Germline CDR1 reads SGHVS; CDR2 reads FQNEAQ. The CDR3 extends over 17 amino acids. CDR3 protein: CASVFDRGFSGANVLTF. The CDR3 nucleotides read TGTGCCAGCGTCTTTGACAGGGGTTTTTCTGGGGCCAACGTCCTGACTTTC.

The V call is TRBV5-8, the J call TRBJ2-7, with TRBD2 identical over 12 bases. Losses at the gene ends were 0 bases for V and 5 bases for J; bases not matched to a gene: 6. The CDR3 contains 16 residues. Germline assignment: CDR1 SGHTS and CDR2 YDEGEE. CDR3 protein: CASSLGLAGVAHEQYF. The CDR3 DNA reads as TGTGCCAGCAGCTTGGGACTAGCGGGAGTCGCCCACGAGCAGTACTTC.

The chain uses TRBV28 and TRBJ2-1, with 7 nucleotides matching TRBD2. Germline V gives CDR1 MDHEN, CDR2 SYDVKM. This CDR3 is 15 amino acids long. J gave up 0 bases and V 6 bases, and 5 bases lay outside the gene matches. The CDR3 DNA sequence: TGTGCCAGCAGGGTGGGAGGGAGCTCCTACAATGAGCAGTTCTTC. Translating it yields CASRVGGSSYNEQFF. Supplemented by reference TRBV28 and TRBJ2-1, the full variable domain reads DVKVTQSSRYLVKRTGEKVFLECVQDMDHENMFWYRQDPGLGLRLIYFSYDVKMKEKGDIPEGYSVSREKKERFSLILESASTNQTSMYLCASRVGGSSYNEQFFGPGTRLTVL.

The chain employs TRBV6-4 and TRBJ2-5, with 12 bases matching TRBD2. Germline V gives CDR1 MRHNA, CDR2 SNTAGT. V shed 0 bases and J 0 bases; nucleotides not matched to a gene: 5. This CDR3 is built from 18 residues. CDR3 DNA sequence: TGTGCCAGCAGTGACTCGCCTAGCGGGGGGGATTACCAAGAGACCCAGTACTTC. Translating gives CASSDSPSGGDYQETQYF.

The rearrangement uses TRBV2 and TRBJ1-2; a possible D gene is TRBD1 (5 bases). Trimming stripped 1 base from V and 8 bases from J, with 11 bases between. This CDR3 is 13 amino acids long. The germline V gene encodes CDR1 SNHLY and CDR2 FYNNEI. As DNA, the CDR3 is TGTGCCAGCAGTGAAGAGCGGGGGTCAGGCTACACCTTC. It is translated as CASSEERGSGYTF.

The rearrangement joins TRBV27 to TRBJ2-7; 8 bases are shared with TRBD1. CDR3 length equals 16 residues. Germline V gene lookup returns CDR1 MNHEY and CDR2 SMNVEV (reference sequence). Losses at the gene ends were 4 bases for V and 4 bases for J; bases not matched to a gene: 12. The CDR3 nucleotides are TGTGCCAGCAGTTCGCGACAGGGGAGAGGTGCTTACGAGCAGTACTTC. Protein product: CASSSRQGRGAYEQYF.

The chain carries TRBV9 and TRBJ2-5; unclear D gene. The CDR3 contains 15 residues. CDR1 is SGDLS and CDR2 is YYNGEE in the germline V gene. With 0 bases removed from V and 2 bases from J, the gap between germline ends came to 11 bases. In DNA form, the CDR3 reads TGTGCCAGCAGCGTAGTGGGCAGCCTACAAGAGACCCAGTACTTC. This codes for CASSVVGSLQETQYF. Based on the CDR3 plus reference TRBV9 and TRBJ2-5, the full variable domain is DSGVTQTPKHLITATGQRVTLRCSPRSGDLSVYWYQQSLDQGLQFLIQYYNGEERAKGNILERFSAQQFPDLHSELNLSSLELGDSALYFCASSVVGSLQETQYFGPGTRLLVL.

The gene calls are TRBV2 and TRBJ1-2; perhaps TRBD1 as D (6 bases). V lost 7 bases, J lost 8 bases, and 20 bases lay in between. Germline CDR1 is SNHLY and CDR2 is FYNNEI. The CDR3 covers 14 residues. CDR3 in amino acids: CASTTGLRPRGYTF. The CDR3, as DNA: TGTGCCAGCACTACAGGGCTTCGACCACGGGGCTACACCTTC.

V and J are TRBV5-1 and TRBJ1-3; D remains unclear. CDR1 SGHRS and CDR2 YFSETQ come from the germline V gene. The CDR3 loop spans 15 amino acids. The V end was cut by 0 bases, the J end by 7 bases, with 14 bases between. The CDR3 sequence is CASSLELASGNTIYF. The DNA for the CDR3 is TGCGCCAGCAGCTTGGAATTAGCGAGTGGGAACACCATATATTTT.

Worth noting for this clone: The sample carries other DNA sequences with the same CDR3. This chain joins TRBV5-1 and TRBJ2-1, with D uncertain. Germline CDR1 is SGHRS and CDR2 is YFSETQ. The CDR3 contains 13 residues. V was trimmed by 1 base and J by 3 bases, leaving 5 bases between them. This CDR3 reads CASSLSGYNEQFF. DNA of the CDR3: TGCGCCAGCAGCTTGTCCGGCTACAATGAGCAGTTCTTC.

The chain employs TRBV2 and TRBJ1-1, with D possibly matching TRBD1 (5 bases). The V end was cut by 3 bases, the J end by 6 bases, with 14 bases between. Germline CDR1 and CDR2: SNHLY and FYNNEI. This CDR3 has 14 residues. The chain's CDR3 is CASSDYGGSAEAFF. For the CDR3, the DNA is TGTGCCAGCAGTGACTACGGGGGTAGCGCTGAAGCTTTCTTT.

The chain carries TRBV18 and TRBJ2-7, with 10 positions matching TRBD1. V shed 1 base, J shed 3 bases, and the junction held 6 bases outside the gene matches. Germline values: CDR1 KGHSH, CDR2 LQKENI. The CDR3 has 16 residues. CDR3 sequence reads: CASSPRSRDRGYEQYF. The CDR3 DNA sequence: TGTGCCAGCTCACCACGGTCCCGGGACAGGGGCTACGAGCAGTACTTC.

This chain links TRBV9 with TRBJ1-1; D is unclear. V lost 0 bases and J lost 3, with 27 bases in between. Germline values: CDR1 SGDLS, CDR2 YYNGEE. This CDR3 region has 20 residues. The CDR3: CASSVDPGPPSNPKYTEAFF. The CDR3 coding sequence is TGTGCCAGCAGCGTAGACCCTGGGCCCCCGTCCAATCCGAAGTACACTGAAGCTTTCTTT.

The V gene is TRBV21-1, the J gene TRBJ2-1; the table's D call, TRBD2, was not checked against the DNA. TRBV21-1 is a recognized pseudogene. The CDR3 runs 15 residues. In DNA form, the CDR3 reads TGTGCCAGCAGCACCCGTAGCGGGAGCTACAATGAGCAGTTCTTC. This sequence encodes CASSTRSGSYNEQFF.